The 9 T cell receptor beta chains in this list originate from one sample, sequenced in a study of cytomegalovirus exposure and HLA in healthy donors. The PCR made use of 60 Vbeta and 13 Jbeta primers. TCRdb keeps only in-frame clones here, not all; method: immunoSEQ multiplex PCR. The data contain roughly 120,000 clones, 76% of them singletons. The specimen was PBMCs. These receptors were obtained from a woman in her forties or fifties in good health and CMV-seropositive.

The chain combines TRBV7-3 with TRBJ2-1; 7 bases agree with TRBD2. The V segment lost 5 bases and the J segment 7 bases; nucleotides outside the gene matches: 5. Germline V CDR1 and CDR2: SGHTA, FQGTGA. CDR3 length: 13 amino acids. For the CDR3, the DNA is TGTGCCAGCAGCACCAGCGGGGTGAATGAGCAGTTCTTC. Translated, it gives CASSTSGVNEQFF.

The J gene is TRBJ2-5, the V gene TRBV7-2; the D is unclear. Trimming took off 4 bases at V and 7 bases at J, with 13 bases between the two ends. The CDR3 has 13 amino acids. Germline assignment: CDR1 SGHTA and CDR2 FQGNSA. The CDR3 protein is CASSSSPGGTQYF. The CDR3 nucleotides read TGTGCCAGCAGCTCTTCGCCGGGTGGGACCCAGTACTTC. Combining the CDR3 with reference TRBV7-2 and TRBJ2-5 gives the whole variable domain GAGVSQSPSNKVTEKGKDVELRCDPISGHTALYWYRQSLGQGLEFLIYFQGNSAPDKSGLPSDRFSAERTGGSVSTLTIQRTQQEDSAVYLCASSSSPGGTQYFGPGTRLLVL.

The rearrangement joins TRBV19 to TRBJ2-7, with D possibly being TRBD1 (6 bases). CDR3 length equals 16 residues. CDR1 and CDR2 (germline): LNHDA, SQIVND (reference sequence). The V end lost 5 bases, the J end lost 4 bases, and 21 bases lay between the germline ends. CDR3 amino acids: CASSPPGQEGFYEQYF. The DNA of the CDR3 is TGTGCCAGTAGTCCCCCGGGACAAGAAGGATTTTACGAGCAGTACTTC.

The chain carries TRBV21-1 and TRBJ1-5; TRBD1 is the table's D call and was not checked against the DNA. TRBV21-1 is noted as a pseudogene. This CDR3 contains 17 residues. DNA for the CDR3: TGTGCCAGCAGCAAGCCCAGGGGCCCGAAGAACAATCAGCCCCAGCATTTT. Translated: CASSKPRGPKNNQPQHF.

DNA for the CDR3: TGTGCCAGCAGCGTAGGAACTAGCGACCGTGAAGAGACCCAGTACTTC. Amino acids: CASSVGTSDREETQYF. V is TRBV9 and J is TRBJ2-5; 7 bases agree with TRBD2. The ends lost 0 bases at V and 3 bases at J; junction bases unmatched: 8. The CDR3 consists of 16 residues. Germline V gene data show CDR1 as SGDLS and CDR2 as YYNGEE.

The chain joins TRBV18 to TRBJ2-3; 9 nucleotides match TRBD2. CDR1 KGHSH and CDR2 LQKENI come from the germline V gene. The CDR3 contains 16 residues. V shed 0 bases and J 5 bases; nucleotides not matched to a gene: 6. CDR3 sequence reads: CASSPPAAGGRDTQYF. CDR3 nucleotide sequence: TGTGCCAGCTCACCACCGGCCGCGGGGGGGCGAGATACGCAGTATTTT.

This clone was seen only a few times. CDR3 sequence reads: CASSFTYEQYF. CDR3 DNA sequence: TGTGCCAGCAGCTTCACCTACGAGCAGTACTTC. This rearrangement joins TRBV5-6 to TRBJ2-7, with D uncertain. This CDR3 contains 11 residues. Trimming pared 2 bases from V and 2 bases from J, leaving 2 bases between. The V gene's germline CDR1 is SGHDT and CDR2 YYEEEE.

The chain links TRBV5-4 to TRBJ2-5, with 8 bases fitting TRBD2. CDR3 length: 17 amino acids. Germline trimming cut 0 bases from V and 2 bases from J; bases unmatched to any gene: 9. Germline V gene data show CDR1 as SGHNT and CDR2 as YYREEE (reference sequence). The CDR3 coding sequence is TGTGCCAGCAGCTTGGGGTCCGCGGGGGGCGGTCAAGAGACCCAGTACTTC. The encoded protein is CASSLGSAGGGQETQYF.

The rearrangement joins TRBV27 to TRBJ2-5, with 10 bases identical to TRBD1. The J call may be faulty, since TRBJ2-7 better matches the DNA end. This CDR3 comprises 17 residues. Germline V lookup: CDR1 MNHEY, CDR2 SMNVEV (reference sequence). The CDR3 loop is CASSFPTVGQGFYEQYF. In DNA form, the CDR3 reads TGTGCCAGCAGTTTCCCAACTGTGGGACAGGGGTTCTACGAGCAGTACTTC.